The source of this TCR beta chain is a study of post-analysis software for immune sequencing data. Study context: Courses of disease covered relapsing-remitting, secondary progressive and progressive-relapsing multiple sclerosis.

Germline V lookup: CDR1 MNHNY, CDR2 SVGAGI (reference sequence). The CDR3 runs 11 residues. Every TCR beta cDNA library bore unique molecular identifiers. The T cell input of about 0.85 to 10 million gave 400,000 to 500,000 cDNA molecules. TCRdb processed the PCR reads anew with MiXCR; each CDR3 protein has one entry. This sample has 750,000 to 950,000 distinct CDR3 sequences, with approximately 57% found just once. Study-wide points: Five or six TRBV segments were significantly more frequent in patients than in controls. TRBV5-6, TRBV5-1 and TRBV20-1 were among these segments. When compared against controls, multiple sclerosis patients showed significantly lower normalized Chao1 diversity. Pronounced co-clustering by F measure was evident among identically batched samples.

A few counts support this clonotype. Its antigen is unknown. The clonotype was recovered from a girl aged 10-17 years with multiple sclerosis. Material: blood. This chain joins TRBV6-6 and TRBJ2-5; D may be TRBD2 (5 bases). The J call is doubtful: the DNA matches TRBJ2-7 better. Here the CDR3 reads CARGIGDEQYF. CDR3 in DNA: TGTGCACGAGGGATTGGGGACGAGCAGTACTTC.